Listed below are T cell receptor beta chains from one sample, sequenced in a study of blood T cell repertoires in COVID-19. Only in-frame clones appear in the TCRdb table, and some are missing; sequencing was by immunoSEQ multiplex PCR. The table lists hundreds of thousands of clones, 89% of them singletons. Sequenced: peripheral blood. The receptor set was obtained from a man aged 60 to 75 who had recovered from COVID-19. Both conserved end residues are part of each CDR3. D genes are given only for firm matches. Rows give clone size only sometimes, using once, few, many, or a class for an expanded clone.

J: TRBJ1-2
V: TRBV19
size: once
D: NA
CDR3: CASSTTPGAYGYTF
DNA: TGTGCCAGTAGTACAACCCCAGGGGCTTATGGCTACACCTTC

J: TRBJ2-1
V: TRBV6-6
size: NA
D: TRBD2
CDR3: CASSSAASGLYNEQFF
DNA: TGTGCCAGCAGTTCTGCGGCTAGCGGACTTTACAATGAGCAGTTCTTC

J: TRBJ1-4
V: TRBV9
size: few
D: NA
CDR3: CASSVEISGKLFF
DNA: TGTGCCAGCAGCGTAGAGATTTCCGGAAAACTGTTTTTT

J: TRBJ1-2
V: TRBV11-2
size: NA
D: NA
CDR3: CASSLGARGYTF
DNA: TGTGCCAGCAGCTTGGGGGCGCGGGGCTACACCTTC

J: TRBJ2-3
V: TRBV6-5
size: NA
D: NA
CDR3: CASSGQGAWGTQYF
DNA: TGTGCCAGCAGCGGACAAGGAGCATGGGGAACGCAGTATTTT

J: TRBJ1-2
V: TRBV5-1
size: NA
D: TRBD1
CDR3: CASSFGRGPNYGYTF
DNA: TGCGCCAGCAGCTTCGGCAGGGGGCCCAACTATGGCTACACCTTC

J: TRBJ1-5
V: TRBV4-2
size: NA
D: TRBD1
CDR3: CASSQDSKGARQPQHF
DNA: TGTGCCAGCAGCCAAGATTCAAAGGGGGCGCGACAGCCCCAGCATTTT

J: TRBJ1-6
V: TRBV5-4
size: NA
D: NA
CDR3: CASSFQGLNSPLHF
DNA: TGTGCCAGCAGCTTTCAGGGGCTGAATTCACCCCTCCACTTT

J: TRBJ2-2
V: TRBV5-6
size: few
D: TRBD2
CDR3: CASSRGLAVSWELFF
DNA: TGTGCCAGCAGCAGGGGACTAGCGGTTTCCTGGGAGCTGTTTTTT

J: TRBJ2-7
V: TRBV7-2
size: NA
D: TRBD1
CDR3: CASSPQGGSYEQYF
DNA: TGTGCCAGCAGTCCACAGGGGGGCTCCTACGAGCAGTACTTC

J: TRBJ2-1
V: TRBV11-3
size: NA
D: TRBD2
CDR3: CASSSTSGYNEQFF
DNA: TGTGCCAGCAGCTCGACTAGCGGTTACAATGAGCAGTTCTTC

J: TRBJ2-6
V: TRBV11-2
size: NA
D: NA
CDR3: CASSLGSAGGANVLTF
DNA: TGTGCCAGCAGCTTAGGTTCGGCGGGTGGGGCCAACGTCCTGACTTTC

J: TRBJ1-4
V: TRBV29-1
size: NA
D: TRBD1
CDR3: CSVAGGGSEKLFF
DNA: TGCAGCGTAGCAGGGGGCGGCTCTGAAAAACTGTTTTTT

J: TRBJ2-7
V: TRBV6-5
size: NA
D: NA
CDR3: CASSLRVRSEQYF
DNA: TGTGCCAGCAGTCTCAGGGTCCGGTCCGAGCAGTACTTC

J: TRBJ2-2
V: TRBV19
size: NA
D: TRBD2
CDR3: CASSISGGLANTGELFF
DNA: TGTGCCAGTAGTATAAGCGGGGGTCTCGCGAACACCGGGGAGCTGTTTTTT

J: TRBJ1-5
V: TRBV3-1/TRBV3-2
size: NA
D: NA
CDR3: CASSQAGAAYSNQPQHF
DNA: TGTGCCAGCAGCCAAGCAGGGGCAGCTTATAGCAATCAGCCCCAGCATTTT

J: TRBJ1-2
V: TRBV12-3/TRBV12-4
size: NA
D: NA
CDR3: CASSLNGGYTF
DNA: TGTGCCAGCAGCCTTAACGGGGGCTACACCTTC

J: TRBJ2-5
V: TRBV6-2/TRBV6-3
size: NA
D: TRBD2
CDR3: CASSSFTTSGSQGETQYF
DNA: TGTGCCAGCAGTTCCTTTACGACTAGCGGGAGCCAGGGAGAGACCCAGTACTTC

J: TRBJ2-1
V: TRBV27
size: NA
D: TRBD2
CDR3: CASSPLSGRSHEQFF
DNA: TGTGCCAGCAGTCCCTTGAGCGGGAGATCACATGAGCAGTTCTTC

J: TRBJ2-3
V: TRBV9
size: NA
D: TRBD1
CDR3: CASSVGQGWTDTQYF
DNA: TGTGCCAGCAGCGTAGGACAGGGTTGGACAGATACGCAGTATTTT

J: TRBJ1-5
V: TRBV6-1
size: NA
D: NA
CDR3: CASSEDRESNQPQHF
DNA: TGTGCCAGCAGTGAAGACAGGGAGAGCAATCAGCCCCAGCATTTT

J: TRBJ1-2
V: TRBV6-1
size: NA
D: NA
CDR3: CASTRDSFTNYGYTF
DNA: TGTGCCAGCACCCGGGACTCCTTCACTAACTATGGCTACACCTTC

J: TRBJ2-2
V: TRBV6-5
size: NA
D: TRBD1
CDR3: CASSTQGMATGELFF
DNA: TGTGCCAGCAGTACACAGGGGATGGCCACCGGGGAGCTGTTTTTT